This TCR beta chain originates from a study of shared clonotypes between healthy human individuals. Assay used: immunoSEQ multiplex PCR; TCRdb lists only in-frame clones, some missing. The profile shows millions of clones, 95% of them singletons. CDR1 is SGHRS and CDR2 is YFSETQ in the germline V gene. CDR3 size: 18 residues. V was pared by 4 bases and J by 2 bases, with 23 bases between. The rearrangement links TRBV5-1 to TRBJ2-3; D may match TRBD1 or TRBD2 (6 bases each). The sequence was collected from a man in his late teens or twenties in good health. Sequencing input: naive CD4+ T cells sorted from blood. Stated subset: CD45RA+ positively selected. Here the CDR3 reads CASSADPPGARITDTQYF. In DNA form, the CDR3 reads TGCGCCAGCAGCGCAGACCCTCCGGGGGCGCGTATCACAGATACGCAGTATTTT.